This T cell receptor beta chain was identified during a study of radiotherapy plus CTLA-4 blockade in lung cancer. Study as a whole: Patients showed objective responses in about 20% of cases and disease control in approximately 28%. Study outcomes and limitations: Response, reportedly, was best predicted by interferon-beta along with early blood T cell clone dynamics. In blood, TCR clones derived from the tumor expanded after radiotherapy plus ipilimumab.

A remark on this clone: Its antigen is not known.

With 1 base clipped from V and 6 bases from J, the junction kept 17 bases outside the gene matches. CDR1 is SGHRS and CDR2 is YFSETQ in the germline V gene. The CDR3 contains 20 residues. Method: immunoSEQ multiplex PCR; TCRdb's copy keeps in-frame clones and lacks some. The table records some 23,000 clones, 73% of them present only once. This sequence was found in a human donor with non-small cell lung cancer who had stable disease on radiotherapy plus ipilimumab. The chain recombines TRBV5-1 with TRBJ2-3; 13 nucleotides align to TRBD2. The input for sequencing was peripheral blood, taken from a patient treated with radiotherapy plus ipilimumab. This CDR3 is CASSLSRTSGRLGILDTQYF. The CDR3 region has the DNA TGCGCCAGCAGCTTGTCCCGGACTAGCGGGAGATTGGGTATTTTGGATACGCAGTATTTT.